This TCR beta chain stems from a study of cytomegalovirus exposure and HLA in healthy donors. Study background: The study's early data release held tens of millions of unique TCRs from HLA-typed donors.

Primers for the PCR totalled 60 Vbeta and 13 Jbeta. Clones were sequenced by immunoSEQ multiplex PCR, and TCRdb holds only the in-frame ones, with some missing. The top ten clones hold roughly 10% of a sample with 120,000 or so clones, approximately 69% of them seen once. Germline CDR1 SGHTA, CDR2 FQGNSA. The CDR3 is 12 residues long. Deletions cut 6 bases from V and 5 bases from J, with 9 bases between. Donors in the study were healthy people who gave bone marrow. A remark on this clone: Its antigen remains unknown.

Whole-study findings and limits: Reported results showed that the classifier diagnosed cytomegalovirus status with high specificity and sensitivity.

This chain joins TRBV7-2 and TRBJ2-3; D gene unclear. The sequence derives from a woman in her fifties or sixties in good health and CMV-seropositive. What was sequenced was PBMCs. The CDR3 reads CASRLPGDTQYF. In nucleotides, the CDR3 is TGTGCCAGCAGGTTACCAGGAGATACGCAGTATTTT.